This T cell receptor (beta chain) was documented in a study of T cells in Graves' hyperthyroidism and ophthalmopathy. The study's findings and limits: Ophthalmopathy was separated from stable hyperthyroidism by a 13 V-J model. Model-based prediction identified ophthalmopathy a median around seven months prior to its onset.

The CDR3 runs 12 residues. V gave up 6 bases and J gave up 4 bases, with 6 bases separating them. Germline CDR1 is SNHLY and CDR2 is FYNNEI. Pregnant or lactating patients were excluded, as were those with uncontrolled infection or other autoimmune disease. The blood was taken when hyperthyroidism was first diagnosed, before any ophthalmopathy symptoms showed up. Amplified regions were TCR beta CDR3 sequences from RNA transcripts. A set of HTBI primers served as the primers for a first-round RT-PCR of the TCR CDR3. TCRdb fed the multiplex PCR reads into MiXCR, producing one record per CDR3 protein. The sample yields under 750,000 distinct CDR3 sequences, 18% seen once. Remarks on this clonotype: Its antigen is unknown.

Sequenced input: blood. This rearrangement joins TRBV2 to TRBJ1-4; the D gene is possibly TRBD1 (6 bases). The TCR comes from a woman in her forties or fifties with Graves' hyperthyroidism that later progressed to Graves' ophthalmopathy. The CDR3 reads CASRQGNEKLFF. The CDR3 region has the DNA TGTGCCAGCAGACAGGGTAATGAAAAACTGTTTTTT. The full variable domain, in which reference TRBV2 and TRBJ1-4 provide the parts outside the CDR3, is EPEVTQTPSHQVTQMGQEVILRCVPISNHLYFYWYRQILGQKVEFLVSFYNNEISEKSEIFDDQFSVERPDGSNFTLKIRSTKLEDSAMYFCASRQGNEKLFFGSGTQLSVL.